These 24 T cell receptor beta chains originate from one sample sequenced in a study of CD8 T cells in ankylosing spondylitis. Study-wide points: The study identified a TCR beta motif of under 10 highly homologous variants that appeared characteristic of ankylosing spondylitis blood.

TCRdb re-analysed the 5' RACE reads in MiXCR, keeping a single row per CDR3 protein. The sample carries 350,000 to 450,000 distinct CDR3 sequences, approximately 26% recorded once. No antigen is known for these receptors. The sequencing sample was made of blood, either unsorted or a sorted T cell fraction (not recorded which). All receptors come from a male donor with ankylosing spondylitis.

This clonotype was detected a few times. The chain combines TRBV27 with TRBJ1-1; no clear D gene. The CDR3 sequence is 13 residues long. The ends were cut back, 3 bases at V and 8 bases at J, with 13 bases in the middle. Germline values: CDR1 MNHEY, CDR2 SMNVEV (reference sequence). DNA for the CDR3: TGTGCCAGCAGTTTTCCCAAGACCGGAGAAGCTTTCTTT. Its translation: CASSFPKTGEAFF.

The gene calls are TRBV6-1 and TRBJ2-1, with 8 bases matching TRBD2. With 6 bases clipped from V and 4 bases from J, the junction kept 11 bases outside the gene matches. CDR1 is MNHNS, CDR2 SASEGT, per germline. The CDR3 covers 16 residues. In DNA form, the CDR3 reads TGTGCCAGCAGCCGGTATCCTAGCGGGCTTTACAATGAGCAGTTCTTC. Translating it yields CASSRYPSGLYNEQFF.

The chain is built from TRBV5-1 and TRBJ1-1; 11 bases map to TRBD1. The CDR3 has 14 residues. V lost 5 bases to trimming and J lost 5 bases; unmatched junction nucleotides: 5. Per the germline V gene, CDR1 is SGHRS and CDR2 is YFSETQ. This CDR3 reads CASRQGQGGTEAFF. For the CDR3, the DNA is TGCGCCAGCAGACAGGGACAGGGGGGGACTGAAGCTTTCTTT.

The chain joins TRBV29-1 to TRBJ1-1; D is unclear. V was shortened by 3 bases and J by 0 bases, with 8 bases between the two germline ends. CDR3 length: 13 amino acids. Germline V gene sequence: CDR1 SQVTM, CDR2 ANQGSEA. Here the CDR3 reads CSVDRQLNTEAFF. CDR3 sequence (DNA): TGCAGCGTTGATAGGCAGTTGAACACTGAAGCTTTCTTT.

The V gene is TRBV11-2, the J gene TRBJ1-2; maybe TRBD1 (5 bases). The V gene lost 5 bases and the J gene lost 3 bases, with 10 bases spanning the gap. This CDR3 is 13 amino acids long. Germline CDR1 reads SGHAT; CDR2 reads FQNNGV. For the CDR3, the DNA is TGTGCCAGCAGCCGTGGGGGGGACTATGGCTACACCTTC. As protein: CASSRGGDYGYTF.

In its sample, this clonotype was seen a few times. J is TRBJ2-3 and V is TRBV30; TRBD1 might be the D (5 bases). The CDR3 sequence is 13 residues long. Trimming took 4 bases from V and 3 from J, leaving 11 bases between them. The germline CDR1 and CDR2 sequences are GTSNPN and SVGIG (reference sequence). The CDR3 nucleotides read TGTGCCTGGAAAGGGGAAAGTACAGATACGCAGTATTTT. Protein: CAWKGESTDTQYF.

This clonotype was seen more than once but under ten times. The genes are TRBV5-1 and TRBJ2-1; D gene uncertain. The CDR3 consists of 17 residues. From germline, CDR1 is SGHRS and CDR2 YFSETQ. The ends were cut back, 0 bases at V and 5 bases at J, with 18 bases in the middle. The CDR3 DNA sequence: TGCGCCAGCAGCTTGGGGGTTGGCACGCCGCCCCACAATGAGCAGTTCTTC. As protein: CASSLGVGTPPHNEQFF.

This clonotype was detected only a few times. The chain is built from TRBV5-1 and TRBJ2-3; D is ambiguous. V was trimmed by 1 base and J by 3 bases, leaving 12 bases between them. This CDR3 region has 15 residues. Germline V CDR1 and CDR2: SGHRS, YFSETQ. CDR3 sequence reads: CASSLLSRGTDTQYF. CDR3 DNA: TGCGCCAGCAGCTTGTTGTCCCGTGGGACAGATACGCAGTATTTT.

The chain uses TRBV2 and TRBJ1-1; D uncertain. This CDR3 has 12 amino acids. V was shortened by 6 bases and J by 9 bases, with 14 bases between the two germline ends. Germline CDR1 SNHLY, CDR2 FYNNEI. CDR3 bases: TGTGCCAGCAGGGAGAGAGCAAACAAAGCTTTCTTT. Its protein product is CASRERANKAFF. The whole variable domain, remainder taken from reference TRBV2 and TRBJ1-1, is EPEVTQTPSHQVTQMGQEVILRCVPISNHLYFYWYRQILGQKVEFLVSFYNNEISEKSEIFDDQFSVERPDGSNFTLKIRSTKLEDSAMYFCASRERANKAFFGQGTRLTVV.

This clonotype was seen only a few times. The chain is built from TRBV20-1 and TRBJ2-2, with 10 bases fitting TRBD1. Germline lookup yields CDR1 DFQATT and CDR2 SNEGSKA (reference sequence). The ends lost 2 bases at V and 2 bases at J; junction bases unmatched: 5. This CDR3 has 16 residues. The CDR3 DNA follows: TGCAGTGCTAGATCACGACAGGGGGCAAACACCGGGGAGCTGTTTTTT. Protein product: CSARSRQGANTGELFF.

This clonotype showed up many times. This chain joins TRBV7-9 and TRBJ2-1, with a tentative D call TRBD1 (6 bases). The germline V gene encodes CDR1 SEHNR and CDR2 FQNEAQ (reference sequence). The V end was cut by 1 base, the J end by 3 bases, with 7 bases between. The CDR3 is made up of 14 amino acids. CDR3 in amino acids: CASSLEGGYNEQFF. The CDR3 DNA is TGTGCCAGCAGCTTAGAAGGGGGCTACAATGAGCAGTTCTTC.

This clonotype has only a few counts. The chain employs TRBV6-5 and TRBJ1-4; 9 bases are shared with TRBD1. The CDR3 runs to 16 residues. Germline V gene data show CDR1 as MNHEY and CDR2 as SVGAGI. V trimming: 2 bases; J trimming: 8 bases; junction bases outside the gene matches: 9. The CDR3 spells CASSYIKTGGLEKLFF. The CDR3 coding sequence is TGTGCCAGCAGTTACATTAAGACAGGGGGTTTGGAAAAACTGTTTTTT.

The gene calls are TRBV7-8 and TRBJ2-7; TRBD1 matches at 9 bases. V shed 5 bases, J shed 6 bases, and the junction held 5 bases outside the gene matches. This CDR3 comprises 13 residues. Germline V gives CDR1 SGHVS, CDR2 FQNEAQ. The CDR3 loop reads CASSPGTGSEQYV. DNA of the CDR3: TGTGCCAGCAGCCCAGGGACAGGGAGCGAGCAGTACGTC.

In nucleotides, the CDR3 is TGTGCCAGCGGCTCAGGGTACGAGCAGTTCTTC. The encoded protein is CASGSGYEQFF. This chain connects TRBV6-6 to TRBJ2-1; tentatively, D is TRBD1 (5 bases). Trimming took off 8 bases at V and 10 bases at J, with 12 bases between the two ends. The germline gives CDR1 MNHNY, CDR2 SVGAGI (reference sequence). CDR3 length: 11 amino acids.

The rearrangement uses TRBV12-3 or TRBV12-4 and TRBJ2-5, with D maybe TRBD2 (5 bases). This CDR3 has 16 residues. Trimming took 3 bases from V and 2 from J, leaving 16 bases between them. The CDR3, as DNA: TGTGCCAGCAGTTTCGGAGGTGGCGGGCGGCAAGAGACCCAGTACTTC. Its translation is CASSFGGGGRQETQYF.

The rearrangement joins TRBV24-1 to TRBJ2-3, with TRBD1 matching over 8 bases. V was pared by 5 bases and J by 2 bases, with 8 bases of the junction left unmatched. The CDR3 contains 16 residues. Germline CDR1 and CDR2: KGHDR and SFDVKD. CDR3 DNA: TGTGCCACCAGTGCCGGCGCAGGGGGCCTCACAGATACGCAGTATTTT. As protein: CATSAGAGGLTDTQYF.

This clonotype showed up many times. The V and J genes are TRBV4-1 and TRBJ1-1; 9 nucleotides line up with TRBD1. Germline values: CDR1 MGHRA, CDR2 YSYEKL. V gave up 4 bases and J gave up 1 base; unmatched junction bases: 13. The CDR3 runs to 18 residues. The CDR3 here is CASSRTGTGSQTNTEAFF. DNA for the CDR3: TGCGCCAGCAGCCGCACAGGGACAGGGTCTCAAACGAACACTGAAGCTTTCTTT.

The rearrangement links TRBV25-1 to TRBJ2-3, with D perhaps being TRBD1 or TRBD2 (5 bases each). Trimming took 2 bases from V and 6 from J, leaving 12 bases between them. Germline assignment: CDR1 MGHDK and CDR2 SYGVNS. The CDR3 runs to 14 residues. Written as DNA, the CDR3 is TGTGCCAGCAGTGAACCCGGGACCTTGGATACGCAGTATTTT. This encodes CASSEPGTLDTQYF.

The CDR3 protein is CASSVNRVDGYTF. The CDR3 nucleotides are TGTGCCAGCAGCGTCAACAGGGTGGATGGCTACACCTTC. This sequence joins TRBV9 and TRBJ1-2; the D gene is possibly TRBD1 (6 bases). Germline-derived CDR1 and CDR2 are SGDLS and YYNGEE. This CDR3 comprises 13 residues. The ends were cut back, 2 bases at V and 6 bases at J, with 11 bases in the middle.

This clonotype was seen a handful of times. CDR3 amino acids: CSAERGRGTEAFF. CDR3 DNA: TGCAGCGCCGAGAGGGGGAGAGGGACTGAAGCTTTCTTT. The chain joins TRBV29-1 to TRBJ1-1, with D possibly TRBD1 on 6 matching bases. The CDR3 totals 13 residues. Germline-derived CDR1 and CDR2 are SQVTM and ANQGSEA. Trimming removed 7 bases at V and 5 bases at J, with 17 bases between.

This clonotype was picked up a small number of times. The genes are TRBV20-1 and TRBJ1-3, with unresolved D. Germline V lookup: CDR1 DFQATT, CDR2 SNEGSKA (reference sequence). V lost 2 bases, J lost 0 bases, and 8 bases lay in between. The CDR3 is 14 amino acids. CDR3 region: CSARTRRSGNTIYF. CDR3 in DNA: TGCAGTGCTAGAACCCGCCGCTCTGGAAACACCATATATTTT.

This chain connects TRBV11-2 to TRBJ2-5; the D is unclear. CDR1 and CDR2 (germline): SGHAT, FQNNGV. The CDR3 has 14 residues. V dropped 9 bases and J dropped 0 bases, with 14 bases sitting between them. The CDR3 is CASTPLTYQETQYF. CDR3 nucleotides: TGTGCCAGTACTCCGTTAACTTACCAAGAGACCCAGTACTTC.

Note on this clonotype: The CDR3 does not close with the conserved phenylalanine or tryptophan, likely indicating a read error. This sequence joins TRBV7-2 and TRBJ2-1; 11 bases line up with TRBD2. Germline V gene sequence: CDR1 SGHTA, CDR2 FQGNSA. This CDR3 contains 15 residues. The V segment lost 2 bases and the J segment 5 bases; nucleotides outside the gene matches: 2. Here the CDR3 reads CASSLIAGGDNEQFL. The CDR3, as DNA: TGTGCCAGCAGCTTAATAGCGGGAGGGGACAATGAGCAGTTCCTC.

This clonotype came up a few times. V is TRBV20-1 and J is TRBJ2-1, with 8 positions matching TRBD2. CDR3 size: 14 residues. Trimming removed 7 bases from V and 6 bases from J; junction bases left unmatched: 11. Germline CDR1 and CDR2: DFQATT and SNEGSKA (reference sequence). The CDR3 sequence is CSVFGAGASNEQFF. In DNA, the CDR3 is TGCAGTGTTTTCGGAGCGGGAGCGTCCAATGAGCAGTTCTTC.